A single sample is the source of the 22 T cell receptor beta chains below, sequenced in a study of T cell responses to AZD1222 COVID-19 vaccine. This table comes from immunoSEQ multiplex PCR, and its TCRdb copy is limited to in-frame clones, with some not included. The sample has 150,000 to 250,000 clones; approximately 93% are singletons. The sample here was peripheral blood, taken 28 days after the second AZD1222 dose. The receptor source for this set is an adult who received the AZD1222 COVID-19 vaccine.

This clone was seen just once. The V gene is TRBV7-2, the J gene TRBJ2-7, with a weak D call TRBD2 (6 bases). This CDR3 has 15 amino acids. V was clipped by 2 bases and J by 4 bases, with 15 bases between them. Looked up from germline, CDR1 is SGHTA and CDR2 is FQGNSA. The CDR3 DNA is TGTGCCAGCAGCTTATCATATCTAGCGACGTACGAGCAGTACTTC. As protein: CASSLSYLATYEQYF.

The rearrangement links TRBV11-2 to TRBJ2-6; D might be TRBD1 or TRBD2, each matching 5 bases. Trimming removed 1 base at V and 0 bases at J, with 10 bases between. Germline values: CDR1 SGHAT, CDR2 FQNNGV. The CDR3 contains 17 residues. The CDR3 protein is CASSLVGRNSGANVLTF. The CDR3 nucleotides read TGTGCCAGCAGCTTAGTGGGACGGAACTCTGGGGCCAACGTCCTGACTTTC.

The CDR3 spells CASSESGTGSSGNTIYF. The CDR3 DNA sequence: TGCGCCAGCAGTGAGTCGGGGACGGGGAGCTCTGGAAACACCATATATTTT. The chain is built from TRBV10-1 and TRBJ1-3; perhaps TRBD1 as D (5 bases). The CDR3 is made up of 17 amino acids. Trimming took 0 bases from V and 0 from J, leaving 12 bases between them. CDR1 and CDR2 (germline): WNHNN, SYGVQD (reference sequence).

Only one count was recorded for this clone. This chain links TRBV19 with TRBJ2-1, with D hard to call. Trimming pared 6 bases from V and 0 bases from J, leaving 9 bases between. Germline V lookup: CDR1 LNHDA, CDR2 SQIVND (reference sequence). CDR3 length equals 14 residues. CDR3 residues: CASSWQSSYNEQFF. CDR3 nucleotides: TGTGCCAGTAGCTGGCAGAGCTCCTACAATGAGCAGTTCTTC.

The chain carries TRBV6-5 and TRBJ2-2; no clear D gene. The CDR3 totals 13 residues. CDR1 and CDR2 from the germline V gene are MNHEY and SVGAGI. The CDR3 DNA reads TGTGTAGTGGTAATCCTCGCCACCGGGGAGCTGTTTTTT. This encodes CVVVILATGELFF.

The rearrangement joins TRBV7-2 to TRBJ2-1; the D gene is possibly TRBD2 (5 bases). CDR3 length: 14 residues. Trimming cost V 3 bases and J 4 bases, with 10 bases left between them. Germline lookup yields CDR1 SGHTA and CDR2 FQGNSA. CDR3 sequence: CASSFLSVYNEQFF. CDR3 DNA sequence: TGTGCCAGCAGCTTCCTTAGCGTGTACAATGAGCAGTTCTTC.

A single count supports this clone. The chain couples TRBV7-6 to TRBJ2-1, with TRBD2 matching over 11 bases. This CDR3 region has 19 residues. V gave up 0 bases and J gave up 3 bases; unmatched junction bases: 10. CDR1 SGHVS and CDR2 FNYEAQ come from the germline V gene. The CDR3 protein is CASSLARARLAGFYNEQFF. Here the CDR3 DNA reads TGTGCCAGCAGCTTAGCGAGGGCCAGACTAGCGGGGTTCTACAATGAGCAGTTCTTC.

This chain connects TRBV9 to TRBJ2-1; the match to TRBD2 covers 10 bases. The germline V gene has CDR1 SGDLS and CDR2 YYNGEE. The CDR3 is 16 residues long. Trimming took 4 bases from V and 1 from J; bases not matched to a gene: 5. CDR3 sequence (DNA): TGTGCCAGCAGCACCCGAGCGGGAGGGTCCTACAATGAGCAGTTCTTC. It codes for CASSTRAGGSYNEQFF.

Turning to this clone: Other DNA sequences in the sample encode the same CDR3. The CDR3: CASSLVVSQETQYF. The CDR3 coding sequence is TGCGCCAGCAGCTTGGTTGTCAGCCAAGAGACCCAGTACTTC. The genes are TRBV5-1 and TRBJ2-5; D call uncertain. With 0 bases removed from V and 1 base from J, the gap between germline ends came to 7 bases. Germline lookup yields CDR1 SGHRS and CDR2 YFSETQ. This CDR3 is 14 amino acids long.

This clone appeared a few times. The V and J genes are TRBV6-6 and TRBJ1-5; D is unresolved. CDR3 length: 14 residues. Trimming stripped 0 bases from V and 4 bases from J, with 7 bases between. Germline V gene lookup returns CDR1 MNHNY and CDR2 SVGAGI (reference sequence). CDR3 in DNA: TGTGCCAGCAGTTACTCGGGCAGAAATCAGCCCCAGCATTTT. It codes for CASSYSGRNQPQHF.

This chain joins TRBV7-9 and TRBJ2-2, with D unclear. There are 15 residues in the CDR3. Per germline, CDR1 SEHNR and CDR2 FQNEAQ (reference sequence). The V end lost 4 bases, the J end lost 0 bases, and 9 bases lay between the germline ends. Here the CDR3 reads CASSSTRANTGELFF. CDR3 bases: TGTGCCAGCAGCTCGACCCGCGCGAACACCGGGGAGCTGTTTTTT.

The genes are TRBV3-1 (or the pseudogene TRBV3-2) and TRBJ2-5; 10 nucleotides match TRBD2. This CDR3 has 15 amino acids. V dropped 0 bases and J dropped 3; count of bases not matched to a gene: 1. CDR1 and CDR2 (germline): LGHDT, YNNKEL (reference sequence). This chain's CDR3 is CASSQEAGGKETQYF. CDR3 coding DNA: TGTGCCAGCAGCCAAGAAGCGGGAGGGAAAGAGACCCAGTACTTC.

J is TRBJ2-2 and V is TRBV7-9; 8 bases agree with TRBD2. The V gene end was trimmed by 6 bases and the J gene end by 0 bases; junction bases not matched to a gene: 6. This CDR3 has 16 amino acids. Germline V CDR1 and CDR2: SEHNR, FQNEAQ (reference sequence). The CDR3 DNA reads TGTGCCAGCAGACCTCCGGGACTAGCGAACACCGGGGAGCTGTTTTTT. This sequence encodes CASRPPGLANTGELFF.

The chain combines TRBV30 with TRBJ1-1; a possible D gene is TRBD1 (5 bases). This CDR3 spans 13 amino acids. Trimming removed 4 bases at V and 1 base at J, with 10 bases between. Germline-derived CDR1 and CDR2 are GTSNPN and SVGIG (reference sequence). Written as DNA, the CDR3 is TGTGCCTGGATGCGGGACCGGAACACTGAAGCTTTCTTT. As protein: CAWMRDRNTEAFF.

V usage is TRBV6-5 and J usage is TRBJ2-1; D uncertain. Trimming pared 2 bases from V and 6 bases from J, leaving 11 bases between. Germline V gene sequence: CDR1 MNHEY, CDR2 SVGAGI. This CDR3 is built from 14 residues. The CDR3 DNA reads as TGTGCCAGCAGTTACGGGTTAGCAAGCAATGAGCAGTTCTTC. Residues: CASSYGLASNEQFF.

This clone was counted once. The chain employs TRBV28 and TRBJ2-6, with D unclear. Per germline, CDR1 MDHEN and CDR2 SYDVKM. V lost 4 bases and J lost 0, with 16 bases in between. CDR3 length: 18 amino acids. The CDR3 coding sequence is TGTGCCAGCAGTTCCCTAGTCAGACATTTCTCTGGGGCCAACGTCCTGACTTTC. As protein: CASSSLVRHFSGANVLTF.

This sequence joins TRBV12-5 and TRBJ2-5; D may be TRBD1 or TRBD2 (5 bases each). The CDR3 extends over 13 amino acids. Germline loops: CDR1 LGHNT, CDR2 FRNRAP. V was clipped by 6 bases and J by 4 bases, with 12 bases between them. Here the CDR3 DNA reads TGTGCTAGTGGGGGTAGAGGGACAGAGACCCAGTACTTC. Its translation: CASGGRGTETQYF.

As to this clone: One end of the junction is discordant with germline, which a read error may explain. The chain joins TRBV5-6 to TRBJ1-1; 8 bases map to TRBD1. This CDR3 is 17 amino acids long. Germline V lookup: CDR1 SGHDT, CDR2 YYEEEE. CDR3 region: CASSPTPGGPLKTEAFF. In nucleotides, the CDR3 is TGTGCCAGCAGTCCCACCCCAGGGGGCCCCTTGAAAACTGAAGCTTTCTTT.

The rearrangement uses TRBV6-5 and TRBJ1-1; possible D gene TRBD1, 5 bases. The CDR3 has 14 amino acids. V was pared by 9 bases and J by 5 bases, with 19 bases between. Germline V gene lookup returns CDR1 MNHEY and CDR2 SVGAGI. The CDR3: CASITRGGGTEAFF. CDR3 coding DNA: TGTGCCAGTATCACCCGTGGGGGGGGGACTGAAGCTTTCTTT.

The rearrangement uses TRBV11-2 and TRBJ2-7; unclear D gene. This CDR3 has 11 amino acids. Trimming cost V 5 bases and J 0 bases, with 2 bases left between them. Germline lookup yields CDR1 SGHAT and CDR2 FQNNGV. The CDR3 reads CASSVSYEQYF. The CDR3 nucleotides read TGTGCCAGCAGCGTCTCCTACGAGCAGTACTTC.

The chain is built from TRBV19 and TRBJ1-5; 8 bases agree with TRBD1. Per the germline V gene, CDR1 is LNHDA and CDR2 is SQIVND (reference sequence). V was clipped by 3 bases and J by 7 bases; unmatched bases: 5. This CDR3 region has 14 residues. DNA for the CDR3: TGTGCCAGTAGTATCGGGACAGGTACCCAGCCCCAGCATTTT. It specifies CASSIGTGTQPQHF. The full variable domain, completed using reference TRBV19 and TRBJ1-5, is DGGITQSPKYLFRKEGQNVTLSCEQNLNHDAMYWYRQDPGQGLRLIYYSQIVNDFQKGDIAEGYSVSREKKESFPLTVTSAQKNPTAFYLCASSIGTGTQPQHFGDGTRLSIL.

This chain uses TRBV28 with TRBJ2-3; D is uncertain. Trimming cost V 0 bases and J 5 bases, with 3 bases left between them. CDR3 size: 12 residues. Germline V gene data show CDR1 as MDHEN and CDR2 as SYDVKM. The DNA of the CDR3 is TGTGCCAGCAGTTTATGGGAAGATACGCAGTATTTT. Its protein is CASSLWEDTQYF.